This entry concerns a single T cell receptor (beta chain). Trimming took off 4 bases at V and 6 bases at J, with 10 bases between the two ends. This CDR3 region has 13 residues. Germline V gene sequence: CDR1 SGHKS, CDR2 YYEKEE (reference sequence). Participants were placed into cohorts based on the clinical history they reported. TCRdb's table, derived via immunoSEQ multiplex PCR, lists solely in-frame clones and lacks some. Of some 270,000 clones listed, 75% to 90% were seen once; the top ten hold around 3.1%. The sample comes from a study of blood T cell repertoires in COVID-19. Overall study context: Samples taken during acute and convalescent COVID-19 were collected in the United States, Italy and Spain. T cells, B-cell-depleted T cells, or PBMCs provided the cDNA or gDNA that served as material.

The V call is TRBV5-5, the J call TRBJ2-2, with no clear D. The material sequenced was PBMCs or T cells enriched from blood (not recorded which). This TCR was recovered from a woman aged 40 to 49 who had been exposed to COVID-19. The CDR3 spells CASSLGTAGELFF. The DNA of the CDR3 is TGTGCCAGCAGCCTGGGCACGGCCGGGGAGCTGTTTTTT.